This T cell receptor (beta chain) was sequenced for a study of cytotoxic CD8 clonotypes in ibrutinib-treated CLL. The wider study: Patient counts were approximately 12 relapsed/refractory, roughly 15 treatment-naive and about 17 IGHV unmutated.

Sequenced by immunoSEQ multiplex PCR; TCRdb stores in-frame clones only, minus some. There are 40,000 to 55,000 clones in the sample; 75% to 90% occur only once, and roughly 22% lies in the top ten. Whole-study findings and limits: Clonality went up at ibrutinib response and then declined back toward baseline at progression. T-cell clonality at baseline went above that of age-matched healthy donors and rose and fell with circulating CD8+ T-cell counts. Contraction or stability on treatment was seen for public clonotypes, which were uncommon.

Details on this clone: Its antigen is not known.

CDR1 MDHEN and CDR2 SYDVKM come from the germline V gene. The CDR3 is 14 amino acids. J was trimmed by 2 bases and V by 3 bases; bases with no gene match: 1. Source: PBMCs, taken after 24 months of ibrutinib treatment. The sequence derives from a human donor with chronic lymphocytic leukemia. This chain links TRBV28 with TRBJ2-7; TRBD2 matches 10 bases. Here the CDR3 DNA reads TGTGCCAGCAGTTTGAGCGGGAGGGCCTACGAGCAGTACTTC. Amino acid sequence: CASSLSGRAYEQYF.